This T cell receptor beta chain was identified during a study of blood T cell repertoires in COVID-19. Whole-study context: Samples came from the United States, Italy and Spain, spanning acute and convalescent COVID-19. PBMCs, B-cell-depleted T cells, or T cells provided the cDNA or gDNA that made up the material.

In the original analysis: Nucleated cell counts were estimated from reference gene primer amplification. Method: immunoSEQ multiplex PCR; TCRdb's copy keeps in-frame clones and lacks some. Clone size and V and J calls were adopted from that table, with D and trimming inferred from the DNA. Of about 80,000 clones listed, under 85% are singletons. V lost 2 bases to trimming and J lost 5 bases, with 14 bases between them. Per the germline V gene, CDR1 is GTSNPN and CDR2 is SVGIG (reference sequence). The CDR3 consists of 14 residues. This receptor was identified in a human donor in a cohort sampled during active COVID-19. The V gene is TRBV30, the J gene TRBJ2-3, with TRBD2 as a possible D gene (7 bases). Sequences were obtained from peripheral blood. The CDR3 DNA is TGTGCCTGGAGTCTGGGGAGGGGGGGAGATACGCAGTATTTT. It yields the protein CAWSLGRGGDTQYF. The whole variable domain, remainder taken from reference TRBV30 and TRBJ2-3, is SQTIHQWPATLVQPVGSPLSLECTVEGTSNPNLYWYRQAAGRGLQLLFYSVGIGQISSEVPQNLSASRPQDRQFILSSKKLLLSDSGFYLCAWSLGRGGDTQYFGPGTRLTVL.